One sample yielded the 16 T cell receptor beta chains listed below, sequenced in a study of CD8 T cells in ankylosing spondylitis. TCRdb itself ran the 5' RACE reads through MiXCR, one entry per CDR3 protein. This sample carries roughly 180,000 distinct CDR3 sequences, around a tenth of them seen once, and the ten largest clones take over 13%. Specimen: blood, either unsorted or a sorted T cell fraction (not recorded which). The receptor set was obtained from a female donor with ankylosing spondylitis or in good health (not recorded which).

The chain links TRBV4-1 to TRBJ1-1, with D unclear. Trimming removed 2 bases from V and 3 bases from J, with 16 bases in between. This CDR3 contains 16 residues. Germline-derived CDR1 and CDR2 are MGHRA and YSYEKL. CDR3 in amino acids: CASSQFLGSGDTEAFF. CDR3 in DNA: TGCGCCAGCAGCCAATTTTTAGGAAGCGGGGACACTGAAGCTTTCTTT.

This clonotype was detected only a few times. The chain links TRBV2 to TRBJ2-7; 12 positions match TRBD1. The trim removed 11 bases at V and 6 bases at J, leaving 8 bases unmatched. Looked up from germline, CDR1 is SNHLY and CDR2 is FYNNEI. The CDR3 contains 13 residues. The CDR3 region has the DNA TGTGCCGGAAAAGGGACAGGGGGCGTCGAGCAGTACTTC. This gives the protein CAGKGTGGVEQYF.

The J gene is TRBJ1-1, the V gene TRBV30; tentatively, D is TRBD1 (6 bases). CDR1 and CDR2 from the germline V gene are GTSNPN and SVGIG (reference sequence). The CDR3 runs 15 residues. V dropped 0 bases and J dropped 0 bases, with 11 bases sitting between them. CDR3: CAWSVGGLLNTEAFF. The CDR3, as DNA: TGTGCCTGGAGTGTAGGGGGACTTTTGAACACTGAAGCTTTCTTT.

There are a few counts of this clonotype. This chain connects TRBV7-9 to TRBJ2-5, with a possible D match to TRBD2 (6 bases). Per the germline V gene, CDR1 is SEHNR and CDR2 is FQNEAQ (reference sequence). Between the trimmed V and J ends, which lost 1 base and 4 bases, there was a span of 10 bases. CDR3 size: 14 residues. Here the CDR3 reads CASSLGEVRETQYF. CDR3 in DNA: TGTGCCAGCAGCTTAGGGGAGGTGAGAGAGACCCAGTACTTC.

The chain recombines TRBV12-3 or TRBV12-4 with TRBJ2-7, with D perhaps matching TRBD2 (6 bases). The CDR3 totals 15 residues. The V end was cut by 4 bases, the J end by 7 bases, with 20 bases between. Here the CDR3 DNA reads TGTGCCAGCAGTTCAACCGGGACTCTACTAACGGAGCAGTACTTC. Its translation is CASSSTGTLLTEQYF.

The J gene is TRBJ2-5, the V gene TRBV7-2; maybe TRBD2 (5 bases). This CDR3 has 17 amino acids. Germline assignment: CDR1 SGHTA and CDR2 FQGNSA. The ends were cut back, 5 bases at V and 0 bases at J, with 19 bases in the middle. The CDR3 DNA sequence: TGTGCCAGCAGCCCCCGACCCTCCCGGAGGTACCAAGAGACCCAGTACTTC. Translated, it gives CASSPRPSRRYQETQYF.

Ten or more counts support this clonotype. V gene TRBV2 combines with J gene TRBJ2-5; TRBD2 aligns across 9 bases. The CDR3 loop spans 16 amino acids. Germline trimming cut 2 bases from V and 0 bases from J; bases unmatched to any gene: 4. The germline gives CDR1 SNHLY, CDR2 FYNNEI. CDR3 nucleotide sequence: TGTGCCAGCAGTGAATGGGCTAGCGGGAACCAAGAGACCCAGTACTTC. It encodes CASSEWASGNQETQYF.

This chain uses TRBV11-2 with TRBJ2-1; 10 bases are shared with TRBD2. After removal of 5 bases from V and 5 bases from J, the junction contained 6 bases not matched to a gene. The CDR3 is 15 amino acids. Germline CDR1 reads SGHAT; CDR2 reads FQNNGV. The CDR3 loop reads CASSPRTSGHNEQFF. The CDR3, as DNA: TGTGCCAGCAGCCCCAGGACTAGCGGACACAATGAGCAGTTCTTC.

The rearrangement uses TRBV10-3 and TRBJ2-2; D call uncertain. V lost 8 bases and J lost 2, with 6 bases in between. CDR1 ENHRY and CDR2 SYGVKD come from the germline V gene. This CDR3 region has 12 residues. The chain's CDR3 is CAISPNTGELFF. CDR3 DNA: TGTGCCATCTCGCCAAACACCGGGGAGCTGTTTTTT.

This clonotype was picked up many times. CDR3 region: CAISDPGTSGDYNEQFF. The CDR3 nucleotides read TGTGCCATCAGTGACCCCGGGACTAGCGGAGATTACAATGAGCAGTTCTTC. This sequence joins TRBV10-3 and TRBJ2-1; 11 positions match TRBD2. Trimming removed 3 bases from V and 4 bases from J; junction bases left unmatched: 8. CDR3 size: 17 residues. Looked up from germline, CDR1 is ENHRY and CDR2 is SYGVKD.

The rearrangement links TRBV2 to TRBJ2-5, with TRBD2 matching over 9 bases. CDR1 and CDR2 from the germline V gene are SNHLY and FYNNEI. The V segment lost 6 bases and the J segment 0 bases; nucleotides outside the gene matches: 2. The CDR3 runs to 14 residues. The CDR3 nucleotides read TGTGCCAGCAGAGCTAGCGGGGACCAAGAGACCCAGTACTTC. This gives the protein CASRASGDQETQYF.

The sample holds many counts of this clonotype. The chain is built from TRBV12-3 or TRBV12-4 and TRBJ1-1, with D hard to call. The CDR3 is 12 residues long. V lost 1 base and J lost 7, with 7 bases in between. CDR3 sequence: CASSLGVLEAFF. DNA for the CDR3: TGTGCCAGCAGTTTAGGGGTCCTTGAAGCTTTCTTT.

This clonotype was found many times. The chain uses TRBV4-2 and TRBJ2-5; no firm D call. Between the trimmed V and J ends, which lost 2 bases and 1 base, there was a span of 5 bases. The CDR3 totals 13 residues. From germline, CDR1 is LGHNA and CDR2 YNFKEQ. The CDR3, as DNA: TGTGCCAGCAGCCAATACAGCCAAGAGACCCAGTACTTC. It codes for CASSQYSQETQYF.

The gene calls are TRBV4-2 and TRBJ2-1, with TRBD1 as a possible D gene (5 bases). With 4 bases removed from V and 10 bases from J, the gap between germline ends came to 14 bases. Germline V CDR1 and CDR2: LGHNA, YNFKEQ. The CDR3 runs 13 residues. The CDR3: CASSPGPAWEQFF. The CDR3 nucleotides read TGTGCCAGCAGCCCAGGGCCCGCATGGGAGCAGTTCTTC.

This clonotype was counted ten times or more. V gene TRBV7-9 combines with J gene TRBJ2-2; D might be TRBD1 (5 bases). The CDR3 consists of 15 residues. V dropped 2 bases and J dropped 5 bases, with 12 bases sitting between them. Looked up from germline, CDR1 is SEHNR and CDR2 is FQNEAQ (reference sequence). The CDR3 reads CASSLQGLKTGELFF. In nucleotides, the CDR3 is TGTGCCAGCAGCTTACAGGGCCTTAAGACCGGGGAGCTGTTTTTT.

The chain recombines TRBV7-2 with TRBJ2-7, with no clear D. The CDR3 consists of 16 residues. Trimming stripped 1 base from V and 4 bases from J, with 17 bases between. The germline CDR1 and CDR2 sequences are SGHTA and FQGNSA. CDR3 protein: CASSLDRRHAFYEQYF. In DNA form, the CDR3 reads TGTGCCAGCAGCTTAGATCGTCGTCACGCCTTTTACGAGCAGTACTTC.